A single T cell receptor (beta chain) is shown here with its context. Its antigen is not identified. Using a J-beta primer mix together with a sample-barcoded 5' primer, a second PCR was run for roughly 6 to 12 cycles. A template-switch adaptor with 12 random nucleotides tagged each cDNA molecule. TCRdb itself ran the 5' RACE reads through MiXCR, one entry per CDR3 protein. This table holds just under 750,000 distinct CDR3 sequences, about 20% found once. The data are from a study of blood T cells in healthy people across ages. Study-wide results and caveats: Older age coincided with a roughly linear decline in TCR beta diversity per million T cells.

PBMCs were isolated at a quantity of at least 6 million per sample. Germline V CDR1 and CDR2: KGHSH, LQKENI. CDR3 length: 15 residues. V shed 7 bases, J shed 3 bases, and the junction held 7 bases outside the gene matches. The sample consisted of blood. The clonotype comes from a man aged 70-80 years in good health. The chain is built from TRBV18 and TRBJ2-2; 8 bases match TRBD1. The CDR3 is CASFGQGTHTGELFF. The CDR3 DNA sequence: TGTGCCAGCTTCGGACAGGGTACCCACACCGGGGAGCTGTTTTTT.